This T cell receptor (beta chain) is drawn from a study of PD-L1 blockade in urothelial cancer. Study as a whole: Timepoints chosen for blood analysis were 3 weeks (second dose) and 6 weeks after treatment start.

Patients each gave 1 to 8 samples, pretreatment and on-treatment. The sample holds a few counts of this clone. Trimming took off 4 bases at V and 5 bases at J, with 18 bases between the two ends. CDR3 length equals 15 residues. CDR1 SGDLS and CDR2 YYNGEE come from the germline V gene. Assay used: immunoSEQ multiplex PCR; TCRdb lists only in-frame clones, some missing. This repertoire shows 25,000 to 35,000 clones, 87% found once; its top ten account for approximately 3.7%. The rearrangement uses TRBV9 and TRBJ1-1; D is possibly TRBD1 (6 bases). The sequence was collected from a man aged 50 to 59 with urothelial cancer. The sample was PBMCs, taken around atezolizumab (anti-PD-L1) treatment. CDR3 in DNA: TGTGCCAGCAGCTTATACCCGCAGGGGAATACTGAAGCTTTCTTT. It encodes CASSLYPQGNTEAFF.